This note documents a single T cell receptor (beta chain) sequence. No antigen is known for it. The data were produced by immunoSEQ multiplex PCR, yet TCRdb's version contains in-frame clones alone and is incomplete. In the table there are tens of thousands of clones, roughly 85% of which are singletons. The sample originates from a study of T cell responses to AZD1222 COVID-19 vaccine. This CDR3 has 18 residues. Germline CDR1 is LNHDA and CDR2 is SQIVND (reference sequence). V shed 4 bases, J shed 0 bases, and the junction held 11 bases outside the gene matches. Overall study findings and caveats: The reported proportion of spike-specific TCRs targeting unmutated variant regions was nearly half. Spike-specific TCR breadth rose after two AZD1222 doses, and depth rose as well.

The TCR sequence derives from an adult who received the AZD1222 COVID-19 vaccine. Source: peripheral blood, taken 28 days after the second AZD1222 dose. This chain links TRBV19 with TRBJ1-5; 8 bases map to TRBD1. As DNA, the CDR3 is TGTGCCAGTAGTACAACGTACCAGGGGGCCATTAGCAATCAGCCCCAGCATTTT. Amino acid sequence: CASSTTYQGAISNQPQHF.